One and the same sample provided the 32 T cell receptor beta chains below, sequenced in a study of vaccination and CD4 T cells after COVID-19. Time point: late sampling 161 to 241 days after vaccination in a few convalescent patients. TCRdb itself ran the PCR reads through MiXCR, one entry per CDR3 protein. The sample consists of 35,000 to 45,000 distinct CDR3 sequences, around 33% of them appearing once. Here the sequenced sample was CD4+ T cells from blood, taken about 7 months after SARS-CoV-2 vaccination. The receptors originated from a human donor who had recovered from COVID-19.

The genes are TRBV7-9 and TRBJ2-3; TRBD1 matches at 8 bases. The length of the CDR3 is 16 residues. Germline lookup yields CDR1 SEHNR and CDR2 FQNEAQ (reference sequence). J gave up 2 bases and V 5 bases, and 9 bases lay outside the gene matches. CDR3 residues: CASSRPGQASTDTQYF. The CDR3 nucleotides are TGTGCCAGCAGCCGTCCGGGACAGGCATCCACAGATACGCAGTATTTT.

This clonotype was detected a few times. CDR3 sequence (DNA): TGTGCCAGCAGCGTAGAAGACGGGAGGGCCGGAGATACGCAGTATTTT. Encoded protein: CASSVEDGRAGDTQYF. The J gene is TRBJ2-3, the V gene TRBV7-2, with 8 bases lining up with TRBD2. V was clipped by 5 bases and J by 5 bases; unmatched bases: 12. Germline values: CDR1 SGHTA, CDR2 FQGNSA. The CDR3 is 16 amino acids.

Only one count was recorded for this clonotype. The CDR3 here is CASSQEGGTWNTEAFF. In DNA, the CDR3 is TGCGCCAGCAGCCAAGAGGGGGGGACGTGGAACACTGAAGCTTTCTTT. J is TRBJ1-1 and V is TRBV4-1; the D gene is possibly TRBD1 (5 bases). V lost 0 bases and J lost 1, with 12 bases in between. CDR1 is MGHRA, CDR2 YSYEKL, per germline. There are 16 residues in the CDR3.

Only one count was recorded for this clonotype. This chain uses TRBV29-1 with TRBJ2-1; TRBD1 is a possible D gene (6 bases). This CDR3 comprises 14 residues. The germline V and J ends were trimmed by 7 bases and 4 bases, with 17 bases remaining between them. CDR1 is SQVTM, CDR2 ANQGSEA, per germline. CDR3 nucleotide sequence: TGCAGCGGGACCGGGACAAGGAGATACAATGAGCAGTTCTTC. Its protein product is CSGTGTRRYNEQFF.

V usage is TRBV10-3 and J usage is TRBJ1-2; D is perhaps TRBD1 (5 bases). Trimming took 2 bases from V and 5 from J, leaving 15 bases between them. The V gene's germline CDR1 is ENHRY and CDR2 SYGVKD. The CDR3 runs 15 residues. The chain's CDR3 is CAISEPWGSGYGYTF. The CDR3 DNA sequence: TGTGCCATCAGTGAGCCGTGGGGGTCGGGATATGGCTACACCTTC.

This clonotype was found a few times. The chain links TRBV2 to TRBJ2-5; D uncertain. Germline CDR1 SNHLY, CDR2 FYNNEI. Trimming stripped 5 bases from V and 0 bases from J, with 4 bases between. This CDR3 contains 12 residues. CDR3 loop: CASSYYQETQYF. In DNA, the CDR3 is TGTGCCAGCAGTTACTACCAAGAGACCCAGTACTTC.

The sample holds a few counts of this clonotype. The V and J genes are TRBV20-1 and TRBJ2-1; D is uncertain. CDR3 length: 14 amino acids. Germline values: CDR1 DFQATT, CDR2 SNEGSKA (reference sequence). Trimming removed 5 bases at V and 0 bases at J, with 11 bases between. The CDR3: CSAPRRSSYNEQFF. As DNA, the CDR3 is TGCAGTGCTCCTAGGCGGAGCTCCTACAATGAGCAGTTCTTC.

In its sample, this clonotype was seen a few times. The CDR3 DNA follows: TGTGCCAGCAGTTACGGGACACTCCAGCCCCAGCATTTT. It encodes CASSYGTLQPQHF. The genes are TRBV6-2 or TRBV6-3 and TRBJ1-5, with a possible D match to TRBD1 (6 bases). Germline V gene data show CDR1 as MNHEY and CDR2 as SVGEGT. CDR3 length: 13 amino acids. Deletions cut 2 bases from V and 7 bases from J, with 9 bases between.

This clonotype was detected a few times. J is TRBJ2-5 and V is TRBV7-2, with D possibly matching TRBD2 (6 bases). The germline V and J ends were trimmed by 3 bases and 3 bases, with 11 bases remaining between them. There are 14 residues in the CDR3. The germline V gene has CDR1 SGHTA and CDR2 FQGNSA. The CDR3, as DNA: TGTGCCAGCAGCTTTAGGTGGGGGGAAGAGACCCAGTACTTC. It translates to CASSFRWGEETQYF.

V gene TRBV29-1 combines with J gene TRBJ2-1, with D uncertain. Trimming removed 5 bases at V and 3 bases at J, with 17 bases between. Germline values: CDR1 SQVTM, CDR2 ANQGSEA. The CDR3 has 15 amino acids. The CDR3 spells CSVHRRFLSYNEQFF. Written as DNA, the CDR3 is TGCAGCGTTCACCGGCGGTTTCTTAGCTACAATGAGCAGTTCTTC.

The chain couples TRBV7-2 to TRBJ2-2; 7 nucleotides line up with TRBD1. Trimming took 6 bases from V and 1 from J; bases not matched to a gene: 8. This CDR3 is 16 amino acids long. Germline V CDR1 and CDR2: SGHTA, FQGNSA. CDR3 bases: TGTGCCAGCAGAAGCCAGAGGGGGCGGAACACCGGGGAGCTGTTTTTT. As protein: CASRSQRGRNTGELFF.

CDR3 loop: CASKASGGAKYEQYF. The CDR3 DNA follows: TGTGCCAGTAAAGCATCCGGGGGGGCCAAATACGAGCAGTACTTC. The chain links TRBV11-2 to TRBJ2-7; 8 bases line up with TRBD2. The CDR3 contains 15 residues. The V gene end was trimmed by 9 bases and the J gene end by 4 bases; junction bases not matched to a gene: 14. The germline CDR1 and CDR2 sequences are SGHAT and FQNNGV.

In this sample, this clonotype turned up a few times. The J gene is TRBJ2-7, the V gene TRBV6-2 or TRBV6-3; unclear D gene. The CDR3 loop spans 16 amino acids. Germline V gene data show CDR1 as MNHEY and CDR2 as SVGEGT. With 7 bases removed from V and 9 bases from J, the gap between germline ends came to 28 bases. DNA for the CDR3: TGTGCCAGCACATCCCGGCGGTCTGAAAAGCAATCCGCGCAGTACTTC. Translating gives CASTSRRSEKQSAQYF.

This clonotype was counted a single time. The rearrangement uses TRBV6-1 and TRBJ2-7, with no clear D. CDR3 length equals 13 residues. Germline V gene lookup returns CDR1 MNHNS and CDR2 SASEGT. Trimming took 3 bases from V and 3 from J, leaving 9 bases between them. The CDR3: CASSDAIYYEQYF. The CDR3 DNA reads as TGTGCCAGCAGTGACGCGATATACTACGAGCAGTACTTC.

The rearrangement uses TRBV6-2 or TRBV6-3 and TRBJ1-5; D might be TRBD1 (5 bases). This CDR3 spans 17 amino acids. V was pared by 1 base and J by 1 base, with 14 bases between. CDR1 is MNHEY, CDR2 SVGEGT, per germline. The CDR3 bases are TGTGCCAGCAGTTACTGGCTCCGGGGCATGAGCAATCAGCCCCAGCATTTT. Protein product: CASSYWLRGMSNQPQHF.

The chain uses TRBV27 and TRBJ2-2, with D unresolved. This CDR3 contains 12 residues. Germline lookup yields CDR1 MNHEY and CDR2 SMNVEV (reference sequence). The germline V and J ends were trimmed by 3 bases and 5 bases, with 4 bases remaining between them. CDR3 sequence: CASSFRTGELFF. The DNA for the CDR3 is TGTGCCAGCAGTTTCAGGACCGGGGAGCTGTTTTTT.

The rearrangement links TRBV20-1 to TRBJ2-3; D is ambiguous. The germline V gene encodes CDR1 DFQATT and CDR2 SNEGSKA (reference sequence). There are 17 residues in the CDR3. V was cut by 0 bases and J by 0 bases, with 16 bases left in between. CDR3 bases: TGCAGTGCTAGAGAAGCCCGGTTAAGCTGGAGCACAGATACGCAGTATTTT. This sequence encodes CSAREARLSWSTDTQYF.

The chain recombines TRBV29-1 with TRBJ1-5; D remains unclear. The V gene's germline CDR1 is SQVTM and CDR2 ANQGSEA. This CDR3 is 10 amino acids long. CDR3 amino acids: CNLGNQPQHF. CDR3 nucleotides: TGCAACCTTGGGAATCAGCCCCAGCATTTT.

CDR3 in amino acids: CASSLTRVGLYEQYF. The CDR3 DNA follows: TGTGCCAGCAGCCTAACTCGGGTGGGCCTTTACGAGCAGTACTTC. The rearrangement uses TRBV7-9 and TRBJ2-7, with D hard to call. CDR3 length: 15 residues. V was pared by 5 bases and J by 4 bases, with 18 bases between. The germline V gene encodes CDR1 SEHNR and CDR2 FQNEAQ (reference sequence). Full variable domain (missing parts from reference TRBV7-9 and TRBJ2-7): DTGVSQNPRHKITKRGQNVTFRCDPISEHNRLYWYRQTLGQGPEFLTYFQNEAQLEKSRLLSDRFSAERPKGSFSTLEIQRTEQGDSAMYLCASSLTRVGLYEQYFGPGTRLTVT.

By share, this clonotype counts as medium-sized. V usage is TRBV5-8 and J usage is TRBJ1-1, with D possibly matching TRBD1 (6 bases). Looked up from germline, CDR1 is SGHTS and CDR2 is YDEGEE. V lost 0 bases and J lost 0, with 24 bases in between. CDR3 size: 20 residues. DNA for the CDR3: TGTGCCAGCAGCTTGGTACCTAGCGGGGCAGGGGAAGCAATGAACACTGAAGCTTTCTTT. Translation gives CASSLVPSGAGEAMNTEAFF.

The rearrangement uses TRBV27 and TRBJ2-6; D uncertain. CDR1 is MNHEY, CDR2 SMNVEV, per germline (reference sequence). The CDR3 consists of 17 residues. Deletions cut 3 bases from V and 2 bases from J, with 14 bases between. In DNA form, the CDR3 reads TGTGCCAGCAGTTTGTCCGTGGTTGTGACTGGGGCCAACGTCCTGACTTTC. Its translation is CASSLSVVVTGANVLTF.

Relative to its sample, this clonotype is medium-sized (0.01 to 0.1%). CDR3 nucleotides: TGTGCCAGCAGTCAAACGTATAGCTCCTATAATTCACCCCTCCACTTT. It encodes CASSQTYSSYNSPLHF. The genes are TRBV27 and TRBJ1-6; D gene uncertain. The germline V gene has CDR1 MNHEY and CDR2 SMNVEV (reference sequence). This CDR3 has 16 residues. The V end was cut by 5 bases, the J end by 0 bases, with 11 bases between.

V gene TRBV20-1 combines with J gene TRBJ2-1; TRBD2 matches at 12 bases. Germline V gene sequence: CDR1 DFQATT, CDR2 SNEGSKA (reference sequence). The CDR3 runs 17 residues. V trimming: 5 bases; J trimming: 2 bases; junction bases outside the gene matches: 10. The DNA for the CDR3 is TGCAGTGCTCCCGGCGGACTAGCGGGGTCACCCTACAATGAGCAGTTCTTC. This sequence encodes CSAPGGLAGSPYNEQFF.

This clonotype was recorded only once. This CDR3 is CASSQEAGGPDTQYF. The CDR3 DNA reads TGTGCCAGCAGCCAAGAGGCGGGAGGGCCAGATACGCAGTATTTT. The chain employs TRBV4-2 and TRBJ2-3; TRBD2 aligns across 9 bases. Per germline, CDR1 LGHNA and CDR2 YNFKEQ. This CDR3 region has 15 residues. The V and J ends lost 0 bases and 4 bases, in that order; junction bases with no gene match: 2.

The CDR3 DNA reads TGTGCCAGCAGTCCCTCCCGCCCCAGGGGGCCATACAATGAGCAGTTCTTC. Amino acids: CASSPSRPRGPYNEQFF. The V call is TRBV27, the J call TRBJ2-1, with 8 bases aligning to TRBD1. Germline V gives CDR1 MNHEY, CDR2 SMNVEV (reference sequence). This CDR3 is 17 amino acids long. The ends lost 5 bases at V and 4 bases at J; junction bases unmatched: 13.

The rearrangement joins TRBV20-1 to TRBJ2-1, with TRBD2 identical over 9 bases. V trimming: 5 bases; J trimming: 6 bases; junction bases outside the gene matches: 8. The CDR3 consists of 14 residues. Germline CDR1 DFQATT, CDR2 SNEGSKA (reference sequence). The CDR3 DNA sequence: TGCAGTGCTTCTGCGGGAGGGCCCCTCAATGAGCAGTTCTTC. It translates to CSASAGGPLNEQFF.

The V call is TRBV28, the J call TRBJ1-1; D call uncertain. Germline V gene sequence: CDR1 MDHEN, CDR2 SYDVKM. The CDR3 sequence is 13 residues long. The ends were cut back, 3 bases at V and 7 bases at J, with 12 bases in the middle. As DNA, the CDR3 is TGTGCCAGCAGTTTCAGAACTAAACGTGAAGCTTTCTTT. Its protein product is CASSFRTKREAFF. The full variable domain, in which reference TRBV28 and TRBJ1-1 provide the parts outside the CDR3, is DVKVTQSSRYLVKRTGEKVFLECVQDMDHENMFWYRQDPGLGLRLIYFSYDVKMKEKGDIPEGYSVSREKKERFSLILESASTNQTSMYLCASSFRTKREAFFGQGTRLTVV.

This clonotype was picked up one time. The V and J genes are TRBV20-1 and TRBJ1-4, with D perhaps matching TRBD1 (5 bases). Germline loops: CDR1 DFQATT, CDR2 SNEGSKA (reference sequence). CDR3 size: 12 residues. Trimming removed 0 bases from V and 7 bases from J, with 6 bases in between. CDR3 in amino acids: CSARDDSEKLFF. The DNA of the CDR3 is TGCAGTGCTAGAGATGACAGTGAAAAACTGTTTTTT.

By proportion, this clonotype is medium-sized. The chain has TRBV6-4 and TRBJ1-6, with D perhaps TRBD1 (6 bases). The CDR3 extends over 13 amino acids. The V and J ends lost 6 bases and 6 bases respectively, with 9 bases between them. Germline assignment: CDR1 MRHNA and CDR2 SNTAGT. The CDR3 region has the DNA TGTGCCAGCAGCGACAGGTCTAATTCACCCCTCCACTTT. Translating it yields CASSDRSNSPLHF.

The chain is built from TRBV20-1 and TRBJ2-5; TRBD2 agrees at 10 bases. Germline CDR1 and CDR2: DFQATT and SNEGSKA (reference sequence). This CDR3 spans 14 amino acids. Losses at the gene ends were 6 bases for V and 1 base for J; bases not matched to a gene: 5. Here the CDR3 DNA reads TGCAGTGCCAGACTAGCGGGTTTCCAAGAGACCCAGTACTTC. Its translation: CSARLAGFQETQYF.

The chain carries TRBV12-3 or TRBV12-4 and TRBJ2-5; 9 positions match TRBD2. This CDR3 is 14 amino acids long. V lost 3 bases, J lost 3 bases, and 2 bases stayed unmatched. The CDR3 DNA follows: TGTGCCAGCAGTTTTAGCGGGAGAGAAGAGACCCAGTACTTC. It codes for CASSFSGREETQYF.

CDR3 region: CASSHGRHVQYF. CDR3 nucleotide sequence: TGTGCCAGCAGCCACGGCCGGCACGTCCAGTACTTC. The rearrangement links TRBV5-6 to TRBJ2-5, with D unclear. Germline V gives CDR1 SGHDT, CDR2 YYEEEE. Trimming removed 4 bases from V and 10 bases from J, with 14 bases in between. CDR3 size: 12 residues.